This passage covers 9 T cell receptor beta chains from one sample sequenced in a study of blood T cell repertoires in COVID-19. The protocol was immunoSEQ multiplex PCR, while the TCRdb copy is restricted to in-frame clones and leaves out a portion. In the table there are about 670,000 clones, about 90% of which are singletons. The sequenced material came from peripheral blood. These receptors all come from a woman aged 18-29 years with acute or convalescent COVID-19.

This chain connects TRBV7-2 to TRBJ1-5, with D maybe TRBD1 (6 bases). The CDR3 is 15 residues long. Germline V gene lookup returns CDR1 SGHTA and CDR2 FQGNSA. Trimming left V 4 bases short and J 4 bases short, with 14 bases between. CDR3 region: CASSWGQGINQPQHF. The CDR3 DNA reads TGTGCCAGCAGCTGGGGGCAGGGGATTAATCAGCCCCAGCATTTT.

The V call is TRBV7-9, the J call TRBJ1-1, with no clear D. CDR3 length: 15 residues. CDR1 and CDR2 (germline): SEHNR, FQNEAQ (reference sequence). The V end lost 3 bases, the J end lost 4 bases, and 15 bases lay between the germline ends. CDR3 sequence (DNA): TGTGCCAGCAGCTTTGCGTCGGGTGGAGGCACTGAAGCTTTCTTT. Its protein product is CASSFASGGGTEAFF.

V and J are TRBV5-4 and TRBJ1-2; tentative D call: TRBD1 (5 bases). Germline values: CDR1 SGHNT, CDR2 YYREEE (reference sequence). The CDR3 is 15 amino acids. V dropped 4 bases and J dropped 3 bases, with 16 bases sitting between them. CDR3 bases: TGTGCCAGCAGCCCCAGGTGGCAGGGTCACTATGGCTACACCTTC. The encoded protein is CASSPRWQGHYGYTF.

The chain employs TRBV5-1 and TRBJ2-4; 7 nucleotides line up with TRBD2. Germline V gives CDR1 SGHRS, CDR2 YFSETQ. The junction had 11 bases not matched to a gene; V was cut back by 0 bases and J by 8 bases. The CDR3 contains 16 residues. The CDR3 sequence: CASSLGASGGGDIQYF. The CDR3 DNA reads as TGCGCCAGCAGCTTGGGAGCTAGCGGAGGTGGGGACATTCAGTACTTC.

This clone was observed a single time. The chain combines TRBV3-1 (or the pseudogene TRBV3-2) with TRBJ1-1; D might be TRBD1 (5 bases). Germline assignment: CDR1 LGHDT and CDR2 YNNKEL (reference sequence). The length of the CDR3 is 19 residues. V was pared by 4 bases and J by 6 bases, with 30 bases between. The CDR3 DNA sequence: TGTGCCAGCAGCCTAAGATTAATCCTGCAGGGAAAAAGTTTAGCTGAAGCTTTCTTT. Translated, it gives CASSLRLILQGKSLAEAFF.

This chain links TRBV29-1 with TRBJ1-1; possible D gene TRBD1, 5 bases. The CDR3 spans 14 residues. Between the trimmed V and J ends, which lost 5 bases and 1 base, there was a span of 14 bases. The germline gives CDR1 SQVTM, CDR2 ANQGSEA. CDR3 nucleotide sequence: TGCAGCGTTTCCAAACAGGTCGGGAACACTGAAGCTTTCTTT. This sequence encodes CSVSKQVGNTEAFF.

This chain connects TRBV5-1 to TRBJ1-3; 7 bases fit TRBD1. After removal of 4 bases from V and 9 bases from J, the junction contained 10 bases not matched to a gene. Looked up from germline, CDR1 is SGHRS and CDR2 is YFSETQ. The CDR3 runs to 14 residues. The CDR3 here is CASSPPDRPATIYF. DNA of the CDR3: TGCGCCAGCAGCCCTCCGGACAGGCCGGCCACCATATATTTT.

The chain is built from TRBV9 and TRBJ1-2; D is uncertain. The germline V gene has CDR1 SGDLS and CDR2 YYNGEE. This CDR3 spans 18 amino acids. Between the trimmed V and J ends, which lost 3 bases and 0 bases, there was a span of 21 bases. The CDR3 region has the DNA TGTGCCAGCAGCGGAACTCGGGATCGGGCGCGAGCTAACTATGGCTACACCTTC. It encodes CASSGTRDRARANYGYTF.

The chain recombines TRBV18 with TRBJ1-1; maybe TRBD1 (6 bases). Germline values: CDR1 KGHSH, CDR2 LQKENI. The CDR3 totals 15 residues. Trimming stripped 2 bases from V and 0 bases from J, with 10 bases between. The CDR3 DNA sequence: TGTGCCAGCTCACCAAACACAGGGATGAACACTGAAGCTTTCTTT. It encodes CASSPNTGMNTEAFF.